The next 9 T cell receptor beta chains were all read from a single sample in a study of cytomegalovirus exposure and HLA in healthy donors. The PCR employed 60 Vbeta primers together with 13 Jbeta primers. Only in-frame clones appear in the TCRdb table, and some are missing; sequencing was by immunoSEQ multiplex PCR. Seen here are some 100,000 clones, 74% observed once, and the top ten hold approximately 2.2%. Sequencing was carried out using PBMCs. These receptors all come from a human donor in good health.

The chain couples TRBV10-3 to TRBJ2-2; TRBD1 aligns across 10 bases. The CDR3 sequence is 15 residues long. After removal of 0 bases from V and 6 bases from J, the junction contained 1 base not matched to a gene. Germline V gene lookup returns CDR1 ENHRY and CDR2 SYGVKD. This CDR3 reads CAISESGQGAGELFF. CDR3 nucleotide sequence: TGTGCCATCAGTGAGTCTGGACAGGGGGCCGGGGAGCTGTTTTTT.

The chain links TRBV5-1 to TRBJ1-1; D may be TRBD1 (6 bases). CDR1 is SGHRS, CDR2 YFSETQ, per germline. The V end was cut by 2 bases, the J end by 1 base, with 9 bases between. CDR3 size: 14 residues. The CDR3 nucleotides read TGCGCCAGCAGCTTAAAGGGACAGAACACTGAAGCTTTCTTT. Amino acid sequence: CASSLKGQNTEAFF.

This chain connects TRBV30 to TRBJ2-3; 7 nucleotides agree with TRBD1. The V gene end was trimmed by 0 bases and the J gene end by 2 bases; junction bases not matched to a gene: 11. Germline CDR1 reads GTSNPN; CDR2 reads SVGIG (reference sequence). CDR3 size: 17 residues. This CDR3 is CAWSVGTTGLSTDTQYF. DNA of the CDR3: TGTGCCTGGAGTGTAGGCACGACAGGGCTTTCCACAGATACGCAGTATTTT.

The chain is built from TRBV29-1 and TRBJ1-5, with D perhaps TRBD1 (5 bases). The CDR3 length is 12 residues. Germline values: CDR1 SQVTM, CDR2 ANQGSEA. With 4 bases removed from V and 9 bases from J, the gap between germline ends came to 13 bases. CDR3 nucleotides: TGCAGCGTTGGCCAGCACCAGGGGCCCCAGCATTTT. Its protein is CSVGQHQGPQHF.

The chain recombines TRBV27 with TRBJ2-2; D uncertain. With 0 bases removed from V and 7 bases from J, the gap between germline ends came to 12 bases. The length of the CDR3 is 15 residues. Germline values: CDR1 MNHEY, CDR2 SMNVEV (reference sequence). CDR3 nucleotide sequence: TGTGCCAGCAGTTTATCGACTCGGGTCATCGGGGAGCTGTTTTTT. Protein: CASSLSTRVIGELFF.

V and J are TRBV2 and TRBJ1-1, with TRBD1 matching 12 bases. Trimming took 7 bases from V and 8 from J; bases not matched to a gene: 8. This CDR3 contains 14 residues. CDR1 is SNHLY, CDR2 FYNNEI, per germline. The CDR3 loop reads CASTRDRGQSEAFF. The CDR3 DNA reads as TGTGCCAGCACCAGGGACAGGGGGCAATCCGAAGCTTTCTTT.

This clone was seen a single time. The chain combines TRBV29-1 with TRBJ1-1; D gene uncertain. Germline V gene data show CDR1 as SQVTM and CDR2 as ANQGSEA. Trimming stripped 1 base from V and 5 bases from J, with 11 bases between. The CDR3 contains 13 residues. CDR3 protein: CSVEVVGSTEAFF. CDR3 nucleotides: TGCAGCGTTGAAGTTGTGGGCTCTACTGAAGCTTTCTTT.

The V gene is TRBV6-1, the J gene TRBJ1-1; a weak D match, TRBD1 (5 bases). The CDR3 consists of 13 residues. V was cut by 6 bases and J by 2 bases, with 10 bases left in between. Germline assignment: CDR1 MNHNS and CDR2 SASEGT. The CDR3 is CASSLGHNTEAFF. CDR3 DNA sequence: TGTGCCAGCAGCTTGGGGCACAACACTGAAGCTTTCTTT.

The chain joins TRBV18 to TRBJ2-5; D might be TRBD2 (6 bases). V was pared by 1 base and J by 1 base, with 16 bases between. Germline V gene lookup returns CDR1 KGHSH and CDR2 LQKENI. This CDR3 has 17 residues. CDR3 DNA sequence: TGTGCCAGCTCACCACGGCCCAGGACTATACCCCAAGAGACCCAGTACTTC. Protein product: CASSPRPRTIPQETQYF.